Following are 10 T cell receptor beta chains from one sample sequenced in a study of human T cells and chemical hapten exposure. The sample's time point: patch test 2, 6 weeks after DPC sensitization. Treatment indicated: therapeutic diphenylcyclopropenone sensitization with weekly scalp DPC. Each CDR3 protein is one row after TCRdb ran MiXCR on the RACE reads. Here the sample spans approximately 96,000 distinct CDR3 sequences, about 9.3% being singletons. Sequencing was performed on whole blood, taken in connection with sensitization to the hapten diphenylcyclopropenone (DPC). The receptors were sampled from a woman between 35 and 50 years old with alopecia areata. Some clones in this sample may be carry-over from other donors' samples.

The gene calls are TRBV6-2 or TRBV6-3 and TRBJ2-3; a weak D match, TRBD2 (6 bases). V lost 11 bases, J lost 6 bases, and 21 bases lay in between. This CDR3 is built from 14 residues. Germline V gene sequence: CDR1 MNHEY, CDR2 SVGEGT. CDR3 in amino acids: CAGNSAGPRDTQYF. DNA for the CDR3: TGTGCCGGTAATTCGGCGGGACCCAGGGATACGCAGTATTTT.

This clonotype was recorded many times. The genes are TRBV28 and TRBJ2-5, with 8 bases matching TRBD1. The CDR3 loop spans 14 amino acids. J gave up 3 bases and V 4 bases, and 4 bases lay outside the gene matches. The germline CDR1 and CDR2 sequences are MDHEN and SYDVKM. The CDR3 region is CASSWDRKKETQYF. The CDR3 nucleotides read TGTGCCAGCAGTTGGGACAGGAAAAAAGAGACCCAGTACTTC. The entire variable domain, with the rest obtained from reference TRBV28 and TRBJ2-5, is as follows: DVKVTQSSRYLVKRTGEKVFLECVQDMDHENMFWYRQDPGLGLRLIYFSYDVKMKEKGDIPEGYSVSREKKERFSLILESASTNQTSMYLCASSWDRKKETQYFGPGTRLLVL.

The sample holds many counts of this clonotype. The rearrangement uses TRBV28 and TRBJ1-1; D remains ambiguous. Germline loops: CDR1 MDHEN, CDR2 SYDVKM. V was clipped by 1 base and J by 1 base, with 4 bases between them. This CDR3 region has 13 residues. CDR3 sequence reads: CASSLLGNTEAFF. DNA of the CDR3: TGTGCCAGCAGTTTATTGGGGAACACTGAAGCTTTCTTT.

This clonotype has at least ten counts. J is TRBJ2-7 and V is TRBV9, with 9 bases aligning to TRBD1. The CDR3 totals 13 residues. The V and J ends lost 2 bases and 6 bases, in that order; junction bases with no gene match: 3. The germline V gene has CDR1 SGDLS and CDR2 YYNGEE. In nucleotides, the CDR3 is TGTGCCAGCAGCGTCACAGGGGGCTCCGAGCAGTACTTC. Translated, it gives CASSVTGGSEQYF.

This clonotype has only a few counts. This rearrangement joins TRBV5-1 to TRBJ1-5; TRBD1 matches 10 bases. V was clipped by 2 bases and J by 7 bases; unmatched bases: 6. Looked up from germline, CDR1 is SGHRS and CDR2 is YFSETQ. The CDR3 is 15 amino acids. Here the CDR3 reads CASSLTPGQGQPQHF. For the CDR3, the DNA is TGCGCCAGCAGCTTAACCCCGGGACAGGGGCAGCCCCAGCATTTT.

The V gene is TRBV9, the J gene TRBJ2-2, with 7 bases lining up with TRBD2. The CDR3 is 16 residues long. J gave up 1 base and V 0 bases, and 3 bases lay outside the gene matches. The germline V gene has CDR1 SGDLS and CDR2 YYNGEE. The CDR3 DNA reads as TGTGCCAGCAGCGTAGTTCCTAGCGGGAACACCGGGGAGCTGTTTTTT. Translating it yields CASSVVPSGNTGELFF.

J is TRBJ1-2 and V is TRBV29-1; 9 bases are a match to TRBD1. The germline V gene has CDR1 SQVTM and CDR2 ANQGSEA. With V trimmed by 4 bases and J by 8 bases, 8 bases remained unmatched. The CDR3 runs 13 residues. The CDR3 DNA reads TGCAGCGTTGTGACAGGGGGAAGCGTAGGCTACACCTTC. Protein: CSVVTGGSVGYTF.

The table lists this clonotype with a few counts. This chain links TRBV5-1 with TRBJ2-5, with D possibly matching TRBD2 (5 bases). Trimming pared 0 bases from V and 2 bases from J, leaving 14 bases between. Germline lookup yields CDR1 SGHRS and CDR2 YFSETQ. There are 16 residues in the CDR3. CDR3 in DNA: TGCGCCAGCAGCTTGGCCTTCTCCCGAGGGCAAGAGACCCAGTACTTC. Protein: CASSLAFSRGQETQYF.

This clonotype was seen a handful of times. A read error may produce the germline difference seen at one junction end. The V gene is TRBV7-9, the J gene TRBJ2-7, with D maybe TRBD2 (6 bases). Germline-derived CDR1 and CDR2 are SEHNR and FQNEAQ (reference sequence). The CDR3 runs 15 residues. The CDR3 bases are TGTGCCAGCAGCTCTCATATCTGGGGGGTCTACAAGCAGTACTTC. Translating gives CASSSHIWGVYKQYF.

V is TRBV5-1 and J is TRBJ2-7; D is perhaps TRBD2 (6 bases). Looked up from germline, CDR1 is SGHRS and CDR2 is YFSETQ. This CDR3 region has 15 residues. Between the trimmed V and J ends, which lost 0 bases and 3 bases, there was a span of 13 bases. The CDR3 bases are TGCGCCAGCAGCTTGGGGGGGACTGACGGCTACGAGCAGTACTTC. Residues: CASSLGGTDGYEQYF.